The 9 T cell receptor beta chains listed next were all sequenced from one sample in a study of regulatory T cells in long-lasting Graves disease. CDR3-region Arm-PCR and iRepertoire HTBI primers produced the TCR beta libraries. TCRdb called the multiplex PCR reads again in MiXCR, with one record for every CDR3 protein. Altogether around 470,000 distinct CDR3 sequences are present, 14% being singletons, with the ten largest covering roughly 18%. This sample's time point: newly diagnosed GD, antithyroid drugs for less than 3 months. Following extraction of RNA from PBMCs, that RNA was used to make the TCR library. These same records also appear under a second study, on T cells in Graves' hyperthyroidism and ophthalmopathy.

The material sequenced was peripheral blood mononuclear cells (PBMCs), taken at new diagnosis, from a patient treated with antithyroid drugs. These receptors all stem from a woman between 50 and 59 years old with Graves disease.

This clonotype was seen only a few times. The rearrangement joins TRBV6-5 to TRBJ1-4; no definite D call. V dropped 0 bases and J dropped 5 bases, with 10 bases sitting between them. The CDR3 sequence is 15 residues long. The germline V gene has CDR1 MNHEY and CDR2 SVGAGI. In DNA form, the CDR3 reads TGTGCCAGCAGTTACTCTTTTGAGAGAAATGAAAAACTGTTTTTT. Its protein product is CASSYSFERNEKLFF.

V and J are TRBV4-1 and TRBJ2-1; perhaps TRBD2 as D (6 bases). The V gene's germline CDR1 is MGHRA and CDR2 YSYEKL. V lost 4 bases, J lost 4 bases, and 20 bases lay in between. The CDR3 loop spans 17 amino acids. The CDR3 nucleotides are TGCGCCAGCAGCCTCAAGCTGGGCGGGGCACTATACAATGAGCAGTTCTTC. Amino acids: CASSLKLGGALYNEQFF.

This clonotype was seen a few times. Its ends do not fully match the called genes, so a read error is possible. This chain links TRBV10-3 with TRBJ2-3, with D perhaps matching TRBD2 (6 bases). Germline loops: CDR1 ENHRY, CDR2 SYGVKD. CDR3 length equals 14 residues. The CDR3 protein is CAIRSSSETGTQYF. As DNA, the CDR3 is TGTGCCATCAGGTCCTCTAGCGAAACAGGTACGCAGTATTTT.

This clonotype was counted between two and nine times. The rearrangement links TRBV20-1 to TRBJ1-2; a possible D gene is TRBD1 (5 bases). Germline values: CDR1 DFQATT, CDR2 SNEGSKA (reference sequence). The ends were cut back, 5 bases at V and 0 bases at J, with 16 bases in the middle. The CDR3 loop spans 15 amino acids. CDR3 bases: TGCAGTGCTGGGGGAACGTGGAGTACTAACTATGGCTACACCTTC. Translating it yields CSAGGTWSTNYGYTF.

At least ten counts were recorded for this clonotype. This chain uses TRBV2 with TRBJ1-1, with 9 bases that match TRBD1. In germline, CDR1 is SNHLY, CDR2 FYNNEI. The CDR3 loop spans 15 amino acids. Trimming removed 7 bases from V and 6 bases from J; junction bases left unmatched: 12. The CDR3 is CASIRQGGSLSEAFF. The DNA of the CDR3 is TGTGCCAGCATTCGACAGGGGGGATCCCTTTCTGAAGCTTTCTTT.

A remark on this clonotype: This sequence is one base from a far larger clone and is likely a read error. The CDR3 carries no conserved terminal phenylalanine or tryptophan, so it likely arises from a read error. The chain couples TRBV28 to TRBJ2-5; TRBD2 agrees at 14 bases. The DNA matches TRBJ2-7 better at its end, which makes the J call doubtful. CDR3 length equals 20 residues. Per the germline V gene, CDR1 is MDHEN and CDR2 is SYDVKM. CDR3 sequence: CASSHRPGLAGEYLVYEQYL. CDR3 DNA sequence: TGTGCCAGCAGTCACCGCCCGGGACTAGCGGGAGAGTACCTCGTGTACGAGCAGTACTTG.

This chain connects TRBV5-1 to TRBJ2-2, with unresolved D. V shed 6 bases and J shed 0 bases, with 9 bases lying between them. CDR3 length: 14 amino acids. Germline V gene data show CDR1 as SGHRS and CDR2 as YFSETQ. CDR3 sequence (DNA): TGCGCCAGCATGCGCACAGCGAACACCGGGGAGCTGTTTTTT. It encodes CASMRTANTGELFF.

This clonotype has a count of ten or more. CDR3 coding DNA: TGTGCCAGCAGTCCTAGTAGCGGGAGACTAAACACCGGGGAGCTGTTTTTT. It yields the protein CASSPSSGRLNTGELFF. V gene TRBV6-1 combines with J gene TRBJ2-2; 9 bases are shared with TRBD2. The V gene's germline CDR1 is MNHNS and CDR2 SASEGT. The CDR3 sequence is 17 residues long. Trimming took 5 bases from V and 2 from J; bases not matched to a gene: 9.

The chain carries TRBV9 and TRBJ2-4; TRBD1 agrees at 8 bases. The DNA end favors TRBJ2-5, so the J call may be wrong. CDR3 size: 15 residues. Germline CDR1 SGDLS, CDR2 YYNGEE. CDR3 sequence reads: CASSATGDKWETQYF. CDR3 bases: TGTGCCAGCAGCGCGACAGGGGACAAGTGGGAGACCCAGTACTTC.